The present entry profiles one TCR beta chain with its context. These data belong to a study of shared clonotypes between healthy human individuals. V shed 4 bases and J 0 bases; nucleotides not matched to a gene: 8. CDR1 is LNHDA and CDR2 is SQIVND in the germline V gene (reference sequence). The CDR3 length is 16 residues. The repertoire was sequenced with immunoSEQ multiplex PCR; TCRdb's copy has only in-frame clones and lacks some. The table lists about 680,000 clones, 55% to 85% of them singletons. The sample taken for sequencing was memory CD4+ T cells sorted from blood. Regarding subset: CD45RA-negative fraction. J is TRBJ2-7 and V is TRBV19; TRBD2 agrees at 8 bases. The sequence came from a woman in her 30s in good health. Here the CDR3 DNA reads TGTGCCAGTAGTACGCAAGCGGGAGCGAGCTCCTACGAGCAGTACTTC. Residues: CASSTQAGASSYEQYF.